This is a list of T cell receptor beta chains from one sample in a study of CD8 T cells in Susac syndrome. Using its own MiXCR run on the immunoSEQ multiplex PCR reads, TCRdb lists one record per CDR3 protein. The table lists about 290,000 distinct CDR3 sequences, 89% of them singletons. The sequenced sample consisted of CD8+ T cells from PBMCs. These receptor sequences come from a human donor with multiple sclerosis. Both conserved end residues are part of each CDR3. A D gene is named only where the DNA matches it firmly. Not every row has a clone size; where given, it reads once, few, many or a size class.

D: NA; J: TRBJ2-5; V: TRBV5-5; size: once; CDR3: CASIAPMKETQYF
D: NA; J: TRBJ2-2; V: TRBV30; size: NA; CDR3: CAWSVGGTGELFF
D: NA; J: TRBJ2-2; V: TRBV28; size: NA; CDR3: CASKSEGSTGELFF
D: NA; J: TRBJ1-3; V: TRBV20-1; size: NA; CDR3: CSARVGSSGNTIYF
D: TRBD1; J: TRBJ1-2; V: TRBV20-1; size: NA; CDR3: CSARPQGDYGYTF
D: NA; J: TRBJ2-7; V: TRBV24-1; size: NA; CDR3: CATRDGNYEQYF
D: NA; J: TRBJ1-5; V: TRBV6-6; size: NA; CDR3: CASRLVSTSDQPQHF
D: NA; J: TRBJ2-3; V: TRBV11-2; size: NA; CDR3: CASSPWVGVAAQDTQYF
D: NA; J: TRBJ2-7; V: TRBV28; size: NA; CDR3: CASSIRPTSYEQYF
D: TRBD2; J: TRBJ2-1; V: TRBV9; size: NA; CDR3: CASSVDPLAGGPNEQFF
D: NA; J: TRBJ2-7; V: TRBV20-1; size: NA; CDR3: CSARDRQFYEQYF
D: TRBD2; J: TRBJ2-1; V: TRBV18; size: NA; CDR3: CASSPEGWGLAGLSFHNEQFF
D: NA; J: TRBJ1-4; V: TRBV7-2; size: once; CDR3: CASSLDQEGNNEKLFF
D: TRBD2; J: TRBJ2-1; V: TRBV5-1; size: NA; CDR3: CAGSKTSSGTSSYNEQFF
D: TRBD1; J: TRBJ2-7; V: TRBV4-1; size: few; CDR3: CASSQPGQRLYEQYF
D: NA; J: TRBJ1-2; V: TRBV4-1; size: once; CDR3: CASSTGGEAGYGYTF
D: NA; J: TRBJ2-2; V: TRBV27; size: once; CDR3: CASSRIGFGNTGELFF
D: NA; J: TRBJ2-1; V: TRBV30; size: NA; CDR3: CAWSDRVVENHSYNEQFF
D: NA; J: TRBJ2-7; V: TRBV27; size: NA; CDR3: CGTGTTVYEQYF
D: NA; J: TRBJ2-7; V: TRBV7-2; size: NA; CDR3: CASEGTDAYEQYF
D: NA; J: TRBJ2-1; V: TRBV2; size: once; CDR3: CASAKVLVNEQFF
D: NA; J: TRBJ2-3; V: TRBV27; size: NA; CDR3: CASSFLSFGTTDTQYF
D: NA; J: TRBJ2-1; V: TRBV6-6; size: NA; CDR3: CASRATFGDNEQFF
D: TRBD1; J: TRBJ2-3; V: TRBV28; size: once; CDR3: CASSSGQAGLDTQYF
D: NA; J: TRBJ2-5; V: TRBV9; size: NA; CDR3: CASSVGGSSETQYF
D: NA; J: TRBJ1-5; V: TRBV12-3/TRBV12-4; size: NA; CDR3: CASGLGGSNQPQHF
D: NA; J: TRBJ2-1; V: TRBV5-8; size: NA; CDR3: CASSFAPVGTGVEQFF
D: NA; J: TRBJ2-7; V: TRBV6-5; size: NA; CDR3: CASSYIARNYEQYF
D: TRBD1; J: TRBJ2-7; V: TRBV27; size: NA; CDR3: CATRPTGDYYEQYF
D: NA; J: TRBJ2-5; V: TRBV29-1; size: NA; CDR3: CSADGMSEHPGHIQETQYF
D: NA; J: TRBJ1-2; V: TRBV7-2; size: NA; CDR3: CASSLVPGANYGYTF
D: TRBD1; J: TRBJ2-7; V: TRBV5-1; size: NA; CDR3: CASSLQGAIGYEQYF
D: NA; J: TRBJ2-1; V: TRBV19; size: NA; CDR3: CASSIVSGGNNEQFF
D: NA; J: TRBJ2-5; V: TRBV12-3/TRBV12-4; size: NA; CDR3: CASSLMSTGEGETQYF
D: NA; J: TRBJ2-7; V: TRBV27; size: NA; CDR3: CASSLYGLGYEQYF
D: NA; J: TRBJ2-5; V: TRBV19; size: NA; CDR3: CASSPLFLTQETQYF
D: NA; J: TRBJ1-1; V: TRBV4-2; size: NA; CDR3: CASSQDGGAPEAFF
D: NA; J: TRBJ1-2; V: TRBV12-3/TRBV12-4; size: NA; CDR3: CASSIVQGINYGCTF
D: NA; J: TRBJ2-7; V: TRBV4-2; size: NA; CDR3: CASSQDRTSSYEQYF
D: NA; J: TRBJ2-5; V: TRBV15; size: NA; CDR3: CATSPLGETQYF
D: NA; J: TRBJ2-2; V: TRBV4-2; size: NA; CDR3: CASSQKLGGELFF
D: TRBD1; J: TRBJ2-5; V: TRBV6-1; size: NA; CDR3: CATTGTGYNLQETQYF
D: NA; J: TRBJ2-7; V: TRBV20-1; size: NA; CDR3: CSASDGYEQYF
D: NA; J: TRBJ2-5; V: TRBV30; size: NA; CDR3: CAWSVEDPSETQYF
D: NA; J: TRBJ2-3; V: TRBV7-2; size: NA; CDR3: CASSLVGGVDTQYF
D: NA; J: TRBJ2-2; V: TRBV29-1; size: NA; CDR3: CSVLLAGVGDTGELFF
D: NA; J: TRBJ1-2; V: TRBV7-6; size: once; CDR3: CASSPGDGYTF
D: NA; J: TRBJ1-5; V: TRBV4-2; size: once; CDR3: CASSQEGSYKPQHF
D: TRBD1; J: TRBJ1-1; V: TRBV27; size: NA; CDR3: CASSWGRGATEAFF
D: NA; J: TRBJ1-2; V: TRBV2; size: NA; CDR3: CASSEMAFYGYTF
D: NA; J: TRBJ2-1; V: TRBV7-2; size: NA; CDR3: CASSSPVEQFF
D: TRBD2; J: TRBJ2-3; V: TRBV30; size: NA; CDR3: CAWGPGGITDTQYF
D: NA; J: TRBJ2-7; V: TRBV7-9; size: NA; CDR3: CVSSRPGAYEQYF
D: TRBD2; J: TRBJ2-3; V: TRBV7-9; size: NA; CDR3: CASSSGLAGVTDTQYF
D: TRBD1; J: TRBJ2-7; V: TRBV10-3; size: NA; CDR3: CAISEFAGQGAYEQYF